One and the same sample provided the 5 T cell receptor beta chains below, sequenced in a study of T-cell reconstitution after alpha-beta-depleted transplantation in children. Molecular barcoding with unique molecular identifiers was used for the TCRbeta library. TCRdb independently ran MiXCR on the PCR reads; one entry per CDR3 protein. Here the sample spans about 640,000 distinct CDR3 sequences, around 13% being singletons. The sample here was PBMCs, mostly from graft donor cells, taken 360 days after TCRalphabeta/CD19-depleted stem cell transplant. The origin of the receptors is a male patient younger than 18 who had a stem cell transplant for acute myeloid leukemia, so the T cells may come from the graft donor.

The chain links TRBV28 to TRBJ1-1; perhaps TRBD1 as D (5 bases). The germline V gene has CDR1 MDHEN and CDR2 SYDVKM. Trimming removed 10 bases from V and 10 bases from J, with 19 bases in between. CDR3 length: 12 residues. The CDR3: CATSLDRLGAFF. DNA of the CDR3: TGTGCCACCAGCCTAGACAGACTTGGAGCTTTCTTT.

This sequence joins TRBV20-1 and TRBJ2-7, with 8 bases identical to TRBD1. From germline, CDR1 is DFQATT and CDR2 SNEGSKA (reference sequence). V dropped 0 bases and J dropped 3; count of bases not matched to a gene: 7. This CDR3 comprises 15 residues. The CDR3 sequence is CSARDLQGVRYEQYF. CDR3 DNA sequence: TGCAGTGCTAGAGATTTACAGGGGGTACGCTACGAGCAGTACTTC.

In this sample, this clonotype turned up many times. The gene calls are TRBV12-3 or TRBV12-4 and TRBJ2-7, with D perhaps TRBD1 (6 bases). Trimming stripped 3 bases from V and 2 bases from J, with 11 bases between. The CDR3 covers 14 residues. DNA for the CDR3: TGTGCCAGCAGTTTGACAGGCCGACCCTACGAGCAGTACTTC. Protein sequence: CASSLTGRPYEQYF.

This clonotype was picked up a small number of times. This chain connects TRBV29-1 to TRBJ2-7; 12 positions agree with TRBD1. The V gene end was trimmed by 7 bases and the J gene end by 7 bases; junction bases not matched to a gene: 5. In germline, CDR1 is SQVTM, CDR2 ANQGSEA. The CDR3 has 12 residues. CDR3 coding DNA: TGCAGCGCGGGACAGGGGGCAAGGGAGCAGTACTTC. Residues: CSAGQGAREQYF.

Ten or more counts support this clonotype. The chain couples TRBV12-3 or TRBV12-4 to TRBJ2-2; 15 positions match TRBD2. The CDR3 consists of 17 residues. The trim removed 4 bases at V and 1 base at J, leaving 1 base unmatched. The CDR3 DNA reads TGTGCCAGCAGTTCGGGACTAGCGGGAGGGAACACCGGGGAGCTGTTTTTT. Residues: CASSSGLAGGNTGELFF.